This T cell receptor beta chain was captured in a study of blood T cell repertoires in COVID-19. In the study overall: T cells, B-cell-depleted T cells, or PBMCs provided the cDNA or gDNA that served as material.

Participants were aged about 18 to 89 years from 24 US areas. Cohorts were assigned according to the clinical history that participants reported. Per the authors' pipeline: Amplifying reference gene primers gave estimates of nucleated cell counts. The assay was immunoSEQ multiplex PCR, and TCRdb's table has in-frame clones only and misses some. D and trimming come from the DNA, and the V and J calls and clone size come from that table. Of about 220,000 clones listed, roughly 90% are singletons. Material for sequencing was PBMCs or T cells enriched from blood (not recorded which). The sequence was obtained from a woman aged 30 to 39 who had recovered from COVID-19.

For the CDR3, the DNA is TGCAGTGCTTATCGCACAGATACGCAGTATTTT. Translation: CSAYRTDTQYF. The chain combines TRBV20-1 with TRBJ2-3; D not certain. The CDR3 has 11 residues. Germline V lookup: CDR1 DFQATT, CDR2 SNEGSKA (reference sequence). V gave up 5 bases and J gave up 1 base, with 4 bases separating them.